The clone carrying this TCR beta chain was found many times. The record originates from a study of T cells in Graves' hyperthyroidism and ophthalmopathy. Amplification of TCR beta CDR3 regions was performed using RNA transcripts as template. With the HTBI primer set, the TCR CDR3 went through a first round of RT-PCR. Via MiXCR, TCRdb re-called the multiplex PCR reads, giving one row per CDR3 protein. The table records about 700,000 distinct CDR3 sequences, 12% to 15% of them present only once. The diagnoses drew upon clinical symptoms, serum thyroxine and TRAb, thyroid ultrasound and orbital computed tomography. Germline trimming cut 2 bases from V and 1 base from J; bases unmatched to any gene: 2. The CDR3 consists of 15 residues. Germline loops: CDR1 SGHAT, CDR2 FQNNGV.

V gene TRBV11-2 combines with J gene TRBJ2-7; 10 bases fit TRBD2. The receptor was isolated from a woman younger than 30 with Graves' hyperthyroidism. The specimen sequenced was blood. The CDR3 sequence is CASSLRGLASYEQYF. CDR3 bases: TGTGCCAGCAGCTTACGGGGACTAGCGTCCTACGAGCAGTACTTC.